This T cell receptor (beta chain) was found in a study of blood T cell repertoires in COVID-19. Overall study context: Whether acute or convalescent, the COVID-19 samples came from the United States, Italy and Spain. PBMCs, B-cell-depleted T cells, or T cells were the source of the cDNA or gDNA that made up the material.

With 6 bases removed from V and 10 bases from J, the gap between germline ends came to 13 bases. The CDR3 loop spans 13 amino acids. Under the authors' procedure: Nucleated cell number was recorded as an estimate derived from reference gene primer amplification. The method was immunoSEQ multiplex PCR; TCRdb's version includes in-frame clones alone and lacks a portion of them. Clonal size and the V and J genes are those of that table, whereas D and trimming came from the DNA. Among hundreds of thousands of clones listed, 65% to 90% were seen once. The sequenced sample consisted of peripheral blood. The rearrangement uses TRBV12-3 or TRBV12-4 and TRBJ1-6; D remains ambiguous. This sequence originates from a human donor in a cohort sampled during active COVID-19. The CDR3 sequence: CASRIGGGSPLHF. The DNA for the CDR3 is TGTGCCAGCAGAATAGGCGGAGGGTCACCCCTCCACTTT.